This T cell receptor (beta chain) is drawn from a study of blood T cell repertoires in COVID-19. Seattle cases were enrolled at active infection and followed longitudinally. Per the germline V gene, CDR1 is SGHRS and CDR2 is YFSETQ. This CDR3 contains 15 residues. Trimming pared 3 bases from V and 2 bases from J, leaving 12 bases between. Libraries were prepared by immunoSEQ multiplex PCR; TCRdb keeps only in-frame clonotypes and omits some of them. The repertoire consists of over 150,000 clones, with approximately 84% occurring once and the leading ten covering 2.5% to 3%. The TCR originated in a woman of 80 years or more with COVID-19, enrolled during active disease. V is TRBV5-1 and J is TRBJ1-3; tentatively, D is TRBD1 (6 bases). Sequenced material: peripheral blood. The DNA for the CDR3 is TGCGCCAGCAGCTACACAGGGTTGGCTGGAAACACCATATATTTT. This translates into CASSYTGLAGNTIYF.